These T cell receptor beta chains were read from a single sample in a study of quantifying T cell responses using KT2 cells. TCRdb re-analysed the UMI-ligation and nested PCR reads in MiXCR, keeping a single row per CDR3 protein. The sample has some 33,000 distinct CDR3 sequences; around a tenth are singletons. Sequenced sample: PBMCs spiked with cells of the T cell clone KT2. Receptors originate from a human donor. Each CDR3 is given with its conserved first and last residue. The D gene is left open where the match is weak. Clone size appears in some rows only: once, few, many, or a class for an expanded clone.

-	TRBV6-5	11	-	TRBJ1-5	TGTAACATCCCTAGCAATCAGCCCCAGCATTTT	CNIPSNQPQHF
few	TRBV18	13	-	TRBJ1-5	TGTGCCAGCTCACCGGAGGATTTAGGGCCCCAGCATTTT	CASSPEDLGPQHF
-	TRBV2	14	TRBD2	TRBJ2-6	TGTGCCAGCCGGACGGTCGGGGGGTCGGACGTCCTGACTTTC	CASRTVGGSDVLTF
many	TRBV20-1	14	TRBD2	TRBJ2-7	TGCAGTGCGGTTCCTAGCGGGCAGCCCTACGAGCAGTACTTC	CSAVPSGQPYEQYF
many	TRBV7-2	14	-	TRBJ2-3	TGTGCCAGCAGCTTACCGGGGGCCTCAGATACGCAGTATTTT	CASSLPGASDTQYF
-	TRBV20-1	16	TRBD1	TRBJ2-6	TGCAGTGCTAGCTGGACAGGGAGCTCTGGGGCCAACGTCCTGACTTTC	CSASWTGSSGANVLTF
many	TRBV5-1	15	-	TRBJ2-3	TGCGCCAGCAGCTGGGCTTCGTCGAGCACAGATACGCAGTATTTT	CASSWASSSTDTQYF
-	TRBV7-9	13	-	TRBJ1-2	TGTGCCAGCAGCTTAGCCGGGAATTACGTCTACACCTTC	CASSLAGNYVYTF
-	TRBV7-6	15	-	TRBJ2-1	TGTGCCAGCAGCTTAGGGGGGCACCTCTACAATGAGCAGTTCTTC	CASSLGGHLYNEQFF
medium-sized	TRBV5-5	15	-	TRBJ1-2	TGTGCCAGCAGCAAAGCCGGGACACCAACCTATGGCTACACCTTC	CASSKAGTPTYGYTF
many	TRBV4-3	15	-	TRBJ2-1	TGCGCCAGCAGCCAAGATGTCGCTAGCTGGGATGAGCAGTTCTTC	CASSQDVASWDEQFF
few	TRBV10-3	13	-	TRBJ1-4	TGTGCCATCAGCCCCAACCAAAATGAAAAACTGTTTTTT	CAISPNQNEKLFF
-	TRBV7-3	11	-	TRBJ2-2	TGTGCCAGCAGCTTGTCCGGGGAGCTGTTTTTT	CASSLSGELFF
many	TRBV6-6	14	-	TRBJ1-6	TGTGCCAGCAGTTACGGACAGACTAATTCACCCCTCCACTTT	CASSYGQTNSPLHF
many	TRBV28	14	TRBD1	TRBJ1-2	TGTGCCAGCAGGCCGGACAGGGCGAACTATGGCTACACCTTC	CASRPDRANYGYTF
many	TRBV20-1	12	-	TRBJ2-7	TGCAGTGCTAGGATCAGGGACTACGAGCAGTACTTC	CSARIRDYEQYF
-	TRBV6-2/TRBV6-3	15	TRBD2	TRBJ2-3	TGTGCCAGCACCGGACTAGGACTAGCCGGAGATACGCAGTATTTT	CASTGLGLAGDTQYF
many	TRBV20-1	15	-	TRBJ2-3	TGCAGTGCTAAACGTCTTGGCGAGGCCACAGATACGCAGTATTTT	CSAKRLGEATDTQYF
-	TRBV2	14	-	TRBJ1-5	TGTGCCAGCAGTGGGGACGGGCGCAATCAGCCCCAGCATTTT	CASSGDGRNQPQHF
-	TRBV29-1	15	-	TRBJ2-7	TGCAGCGTTTACTTTACCGGGCAGCCTACCTACGAGCAGTACTTC	CSVYFTGQPTYEQYF
many	TRBV5-5	16	TRBD2	TRBJ2-3	TGTGCCAGCAGCTTGGGCCTAGCGGAACCCACAGATACGCAGTATTTT	CASSLGLAEPTDTQYF
many	TRBV11-2	17	-	TRBJ1-2	TGTGCCAGCAGCAATGAAGGACACAACCCGATAAACTATGGCTACACCTTC	CASSNEGHNPINYGYTF
few	TRBV9	16	TRBD2	TRBJ2-5	TGTGCCAGCAGCGGGGAATTAGCGGGGGGGCCGAAGACCCAGTACTTC	CASSGELAGGPKTQYF
-	TRBV20-1	16	-	TRBJ2-6	TGCAGTGCTAGAGATCCCAGAAGCTCTGGGGCCAACGTCCTGACTTTC	CSARDPRSSGANVLTF
-	TRBV6-5	15	-	TRBJ2-3	TGTGCCAGCAGTTACACCGGGACTGAGACAGATACGCAGTATTTT	CASSYTGTETDTQYF
many	TRBV5-1	14	-	TRBJ2-5	TGCGCCAGCAGCTTCGACAGCACCCAAGAGACCCAGTACTTC	CASSFDSTQETQYF
-	TRBV7-8	17	-	TRBJ2-3	TGTGCCAGCAGCCCGCCCCTCCGGGACAAAAGGTTAAATACGCAGTATTTT	CASSPPLRDKRLNTQYF
few	TRBV20-1	15	-	TRBJ1-1	TGCAGTGCTAGAGATCCCGCAGATGTGAACACTGAAGCTTTCTTT	CSARDPADVNTEAFF
-	TRBV29-1	12	-	TRBJ2-6	TGCAGCGTTGATGATGGGGCCAACGTCCTGACTTTC	CSVDDGANVLTF
-	TRBV29-1	14	-	TRBJ2-5	TGCAGCGTTGTGGGGTCCGGTGGTGGAGAGACCCAGTACTTC	CSVVGSGGGETQYF
many	TRBV6-2/TRBV6-3	14	TRBD2	TRBJ2-3	TGTGCCAGCAGGCGCGGGAGGACCCTAGATACGCAGTATTTT	CASRRGRTLDTQYF
few	TRBV5-1	15	-	TRBJ2-3	TGCGCCAGCAGCCGGGCCCGACTAGAGACAGATACGCAGTATTTT	CASSRARLETDTQYF
few	TRBV12-3/TRBV12-4	13	-	TRBJ1-3	TGTGCCAGCAGTTTGGTCTCTGGAAACACCATATATTTT	CASSLVSGNTIYF
-	TRBV27	16	-	TRBJ2-1	TGTGCCAGCAGTTTATCAACTATAGGCTCCTACAATGAGCAGTTCTTC	CASSLSTIGSYNEQFF
many	TRBV29-1	15	TRBD2	TRBJ2-3	TGCAGCGTTGAGGGTAGCGGGGCCGGCACAGATACGCAGTATTTT	CSVEGSGAGTDTQYF
few	TRBV14	15	-	TRBJ1-1	TGTGCCAGCAGCGTCAGGGCTTCGGTCGGGGAAAAAGCTTTCTTT	CASSVRASVGEKAFF
many	TRBV4-3	15	-	TRBJ2-3	TGCGCCAGCAGCCAAGATATACAGGACACAGATACGCAGTATTTT	CASSQDIQDTDTQYF
few	TRBV30	14	TRBD1	TRBJ1-6	TGTGCCTGTCCCAACCGGGACAGAAATTCACCCCTCCACTTT	CACPNRDRNSPLHF
few	TRBV6-1	16	TRBD1	TRBJ2-1	TGTGCCAGCAGTACCCACTACAGGGACAGGGCGGGGGAGCAGTTCTTC	CASSTHYRDRAGEQFF
-	TRBV5-1	16	-	TRBJ2-1	TGCGCCAGCAGCTTGGTTTGGGGACACCCGGCCAATGAGCAGTTCTTC	CASSLVWGHPANEQFF
-	TRBV2	15	TRBD2	TRBJ2-1	TGTGCCAGCCAGGGACTAGCGGGAGCCGGCAATGAGCAGTTCTTC	CASQGLAGAGNEQFF
-	TRBV11-2	15	TRBD1	TRBJ2-7	TGTGCCAGCAGCTTGGCAGGGGGCGAACGCAACGAGCAGTACTTC	CASSLAGGERNEQYF
-	TRBV11-1	24	-	TRBJ2-1	-	CASDSAMYLCASSLCPPSYCEQFF
few	TRBV2	12	-	TRBJ1-1	TGTGCCAGCAGTGTAGTGAACACTGAAGCTTTCTTT	CASSVVNTEAFF
medium-sized	TRBV11-2	14	TRBD1	TRBJ2-1	TGTGCCAGCAGCTACCCGGGACAGTACAATGAGCAGTTCTTC	CASSYPGQYNEQFF
few	TRBV12-3/TRBV12-4	16	-	TRBJ2-2	TGTGCCAGCAGTTTAGGAGCCGGGGCGGGCACCGGGGAGCTGTTTTTT	CASSLGAGAGTGELFF
once	TRBV30	17	TRBD2	TRBJ2-5	TGTGCCTGGAGTGTACGGGGACTAGCGGGGGGTTCAGAGACCCAGTACTTC	CAWSVRGLAGGSETQYF
many	TRBV20-1	16	-	TRBJ1-2	TGCAGTGCTAGAGAGAGCCGGGACACAACTAACTATGGCTACACCTTC	CSARESRDTTNYGYTF
-	TRBV4-1	13	-	TRBJ1-1	TGCGCCAGCAGCCAAGAAGGCAGCACTGAAGCTTTCTTT	CASSQEGSTEAFF
many	TRBV12-3/TRBV12-4	14	-	TRBJ1-2	TGTGCCAGACACCCAGGGAGGGGTAACTATGGCTACACCTTC	CARHPGRGNYGYTF
many	TRBV3-1	11	-	TRBJ2-3	TGTGCCACCTCAAGGGCAGATACGCAGTATTTT	CATSRADTQYF
-	TRBV3-1	19	-	TRBJ2-2	TGTGCCAGCAGCCAAGAATTAGCGCGGGATAACCCGAACACCGGGGAGCTGTTTTTT	CASSQELARDNPNTGELFF
once	TRBV25-1	12	TRBD1	TRBJ1-2	TGTGCCAGCGGACAGGCAAACTATGGCTACACCTTC	CASGQANYGYTF
few	TRBV7-8	13	-	TRBJ2-7	TGTGCCAGCAGCCCGCGCGTGTGGGGAGAGCAGTACTTC	CASSPRVWGEQYF
few	TRBV13	15	-	TRBJ2-3	TGTGCCAGCAGCTCCCGGTCGATATACACAGATACGCAGTATTTT	CASSSRSIYTDTQYF